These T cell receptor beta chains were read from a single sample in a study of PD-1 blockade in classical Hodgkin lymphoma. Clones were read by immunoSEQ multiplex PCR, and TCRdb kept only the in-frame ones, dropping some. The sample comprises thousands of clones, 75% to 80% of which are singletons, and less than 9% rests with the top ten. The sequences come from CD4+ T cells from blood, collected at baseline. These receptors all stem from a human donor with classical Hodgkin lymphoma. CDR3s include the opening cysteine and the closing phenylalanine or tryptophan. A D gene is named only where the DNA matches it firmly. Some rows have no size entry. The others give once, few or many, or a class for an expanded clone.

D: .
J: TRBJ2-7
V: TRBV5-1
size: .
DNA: TGCGCCAGCAGCCAATCCGGGACGGGAGCCTACGAGCAGTACTTC
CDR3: CASSQSGTGAYEQYF

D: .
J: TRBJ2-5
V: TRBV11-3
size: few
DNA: TGTGCCAGCAGCTTAGATCGGGGATCCCAAGAGACCCAGTACTTC
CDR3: CASSLDRGSQETQYF

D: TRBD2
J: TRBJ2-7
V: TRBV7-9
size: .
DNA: TGTGCCAGCAGCGGGCCTAGCGGGAGTGCGTCGAACGAGCAGTACTTC
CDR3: CASSGPSGSASNEQYF

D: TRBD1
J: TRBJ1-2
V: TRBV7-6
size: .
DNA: TGTGCCAGCAGCTTAGAAGTTTCAGGGGGCCTCTATGGCTACACCTTC
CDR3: CASSLEVSGGLYGYTF

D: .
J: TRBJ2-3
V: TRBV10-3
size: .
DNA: TGTGCCATCAGTGCCGGGCTTAGCACAGATACGCAGTATTTT
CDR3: CAISAGLSTDTQYF

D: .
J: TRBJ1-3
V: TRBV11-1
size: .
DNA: TGTGCCAGCAGCTCTGGACGACCGCGGGGAAACACCATATATTTT
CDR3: CASSSGRPRGNTIYF

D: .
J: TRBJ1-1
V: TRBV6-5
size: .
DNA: TGTGCCAGCAGTTACGTACCCAACACTGAAGCTTTCTTT
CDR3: CASSYVPNTEAFF

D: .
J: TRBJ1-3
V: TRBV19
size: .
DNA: TGTGCCAGTAGTATTATAGGCGGCCACTCTGGAAACACCATATATTTT
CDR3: CASSIIGGHSGNTIYF

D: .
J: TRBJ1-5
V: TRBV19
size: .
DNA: TGTGCCAGTAGGTCGAGTGGGGGCCCAAATCAGCCCCAGCATTTT
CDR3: CASRSSGGPNQPQHF

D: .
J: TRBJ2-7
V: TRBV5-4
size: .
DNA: TGTGCCAGCAGCTTGGGGGTGGCCGGCGGTATGTACGAGCAGTACTTC
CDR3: CASSLGVAGGMYEQYF